Below, 27 T cell receptor beta chains from the same sample are listed, as sequenced in a study of neurological immune-mediated disorders. TCRdb fed the 5' RACE reads into MiXCR, producing one record per CDR3 protein. The table includes about 15,000 distinct CDR3 sequences, around 3.4% detected once. The sample taken for sequencing was CD8+ T cells from blood. Every receptor here comes from a woman aged 40 to 55 in good health.

This clonotype showed up many times. The J gene is TRBJ2-7, the V gene TRBV27, with 8 positions matching TRBD1. CDR1 MNHEY and CDR2 SMNVEV come from the germline V gene (reference sequence). Trimming took 2 bases from V and 2 from J; bases not matched to a gene: 5. The CDR3 is 15 residues long. CDR3 sequence: CASSLQGTGPYEQYF. CDR3 sequence (DNA): TGTGCCAGCAGTTTACAGGGGACAGGACCCTACGAGCAGTACTTC.

Ten or more counts support this clonotype. The chain couples TRBV11-2 to TRBJ2-1; 8 bases align to TRBD2. Germline CDR1 SGHAT, CDR2 FQNNGV. The junction had 2 bases not matched to a gene; V was cut back by 1 base and J by 6 bases. This CDR3 spans 14 amino acids. CDR3 coding DNA: TGTGCCAGCAGCTTAGGACTAGCGCGCAATGAGCAGTTCTTC. Amino acid sequence: CASSLGLARNEQFF.

This clonotype occurred many times. The chain combines TRBV9 with TRBJ2-7, with 7 positions matching TRBD2. CDR3 size: 17 residues. J lost 1 base, V lost 4 bases, and 14 bases had no gene match. CDR1 and CDR2 from the germline V gene are SGDLS and YYNGEE. CDR3 sequence reads: CASSPRTNRDYSYEQYF. The CDR3 DNA reads as TGTGCCAGCAGCCCCAGAACTAACCGGGACTATTCCTACGAGCAGTACTTC.

This clonotype was counted many times. The genes are TRBV2 and TRBJ2-7; 10 positions agree with TRBD2. V lost 8 bases and J lost 4; bases outside the gene matches: 8. In germline, CDR1 is SNHLY, CDR2 FYNNEI. The length of the CDR3 is 14 residues. The CDR3 DNA sequence: TGTGCCAGCGTGGGGACTAGCGTTCCTTACGAGCAGTACTTC. Its translation is CASVGTSVPYEQYF.

This clonotype is classed as medium-sized (0.01 to 0.1%). This chain links TRBV9 with TRBJ2-1, with 10 nucleotides matching TRBD1. This CDR3 comprises 15 residues. CDR1 and CDR2 from the germline V gene are SGDLS and YYNGEE. V trimming: 0 bases; J trimming: 6 bases; junction bases outside the gene matches: 3. DNA for the CDR3: TGTGCCAGCAGCGTAGGGGGGACAGGGGTCAATGAGCAGTTCTTC. It codes for CASSVGGTGVNEQFF.

This clonotype was observed at least ten times. The chain employs TRBV3-1 and TRBJ1-1, with D perhaps TRBD1 (6 bases). This CDR3 has 13 amino acids. Germline CDR1 reads LGHDT; CDR2 reads YNNKEL (reference sequence). V lost 1 base and J lost 4, with 7 bases in between. CDR3 in amino acids: CASSQGRGTEAFF. The CDR3, as DNA: TGTGCCAGCAGCCAAGGCAGGGGCACTGAAGCTTTCTTT.

Ten or more counts support this clonotype. The chain's CDR3 is CASSLASGNYNEQFF. DNA of the CDR3: TGTGCCAGCAGTTTGGCTAGCGGGAACTACAATGAGCAGTTCTTC. The V call is TRBV27, the J call TRBJ2-1; 9 bases agree with TRBD2. CDR1 is MNHEY, CDR2 SMNVEV, per germline (reference sequence). The CDR3 is 15 amino acids. With V trimmed by 3 bases and J by 3 bases, 3 bases remained unmatched.

This clonotype was counted at least ten times. V and J are TRBV11-2 and TRBJ2-1, with 8 bases fitting TRBD2. V gave up 2 bases and J gave up 0 bases; unmatched junction bases: 6. The CDR3 has 17 residues. Germline CDR1 SGHAT, CDR2 FQNNGV. The CDR3 here is CASSLYTSGTSYNEQFF. CDR3 sequence (DNA): TGTGCCAGCAGCTTATATACTAGCGGTACCTCCTACAATGAGCAGTTCTTC.

In its sample, this clonotype was seen many times. The chain couples TRBV27 to TRBJ2-1; 11 nucleotides align to TRBD2. From germline, CDR1 is MNHEY and CDR2 SMNVEV (reference sequence). This CDR3 comprises 15 residues. V dropped 7 bases and J dropped 3; count of bases not matched to a gene: 5. CDR3 sequence: CASTLTSGGYNEQFF. CDR3 coding DNA: TGTGCCAGCACCTTAACTAGCGGGGGCTACAATGAGCAGTTCTTC.

This clonotype came up many times. CDR3 region: CASSLQGSLEQFF. CDR3 sequence (DNA): TGCGCCAGCAGCCTCCAGGGGTCCCTTGAGCAGTTCTTC. V is TRBV5-1 and J is TRBJ2-1, with a tentative D call TRBD1 (6 bases). The V and J ends lost 4 bases and 9 bases respectively, with 14 bases between them. CDR3 length: 13 residues. CDR1 is SGHRS and CDR2 is YFSETQ in the germline V gene.

The sample holds many counts of this clonotype. The chain joins TRBV10-1 to TRBJ2-3; TRBD1 aligns across 9 bases. V was pared by 0 bases and J by 5 bases, with 3 bases of the junction left unmatched. Germline V gene data show CDR1 as WNHNN and CDR2 as SYGVQD (reference sequence). CDR3 length equals 15 residues. CDR3 DNA sequence: TGCGCCAGCAGTGAGTCGAACAGGGGGCAAGATACGCAGTATTTT. Its translation: CASSESNRGQDTQYF.

This clonotype came up many times. The rearrangement joins TRBV10-3 to TRBJ2-5, with D maybe TRBD1 (5 bases). This CDR3 region has 16 residues. The V gene lost 0 bases and the J gene lost 5 bases, with 16 bases spanning the gap. Germline lookup yields CDR1 ENHRY and CDR2 SYGVKD. The CDR3 protein is CAISESLDQGLETQYF. For the CDR3, the DNA is TGTGCCATCAGTGAGTCGTTAGACCAGGGCCTCGAGACCCAGTACTTC.

This clonotype was counted many times. The V and J genes are TRBV9 and TRBJ2-1, with 9 bases identical to TRBD2. Germline loops: CDR1 SGDLS, CDR2 YYNGEE. The CDR3 extends over 20 amino acids. With V trimmed by 4 bases and J by 1 base, 18 bases remained unmatched. The CDR3 protein is CASSSLGTSLSGGSYNEQFF. The CDR3 DNA reads TGTGCCAGCAGCTCCCTAGGGACTAGCCTTTCAGGAGGTTCCTACAATGAGCAGTTCTTC.

This clonotype was picked up many times. This chain joins TRBV3-1 and TRBJ2-3, with 11 bases that match TRBD2. The CDR3 sequence is 15 residues long. Germline V CDR1 and CDR2: LGHDT, YNNKEL (reference sequence). V shed 4 bases, J shed 4 bases, and the junction held 4 bases outside the gene matches. CDR3 DNA sequence: TGTGCCAGCAGCCCCGAGACTAGCGGGGCAGATACGCAGTATTTT. This sequence encodes CASSPETSGADTQYF.

In this sample, this clonotype turned up many times. This chain uses TRBV29-1 with TRBJ2-3; D is uncertain. Trimming pared 1 base from V and 3 bases from J, leaving 11 bases between. The CDR3 is made up of 14 amino acids. The germline V gene has CDR1 SQVTM and CDR2 ANQGSEA. CDR3 sequence: CSVEVGTPTDTQYF. CDR3 coding DNA: TGCAGCGTTGAAGTTGGTACACCTACAGATACGCAGTATTTT.

The table lists this clonotype with many counts. The CDR3, as DNA: TGTGCCAGCAGGCTAGGCAGGGGACGCCAGAATCAGCCCCAGCATTTT. It encodes CASRLGRGRQNQPQHF. The rearrangement links TRBV6-2 or TRBV6-3 to TRBJ1-5; a possible D gene is TRBD1 (6 bases). The CDR3 totals 16 residues. Trimming took 6 bases from V and 4 from J, leaving 19 bases between them. Germline CDR1 reads MNHEY; CDR2 reads SVGEGT.

This clonotype has a handful of counts. The rearrangement uses TRBV21-1 and TRBJ1-5; TRBD1 reflects the table's D call only, with no check against the DNA. TRBV21-1 is termed a pseudogene. The CDR3 runs 14 residues. The CDR3 reads CASSRGQANQPQHF. The CDR3 nucleotides read TGTGCCAGCAGCAGGGGGCAGGCGAATCAGCCCCAGCATTTT.

This clonotype has a count of ten or more. V gene TRBV7-9 combines with J gene TRBJ2-7; D may be TRBD2 (6 bases). Per the germline V gene, CDR1 is SEHNR and CDR2 is FQNEAQ (reference sequence). CDR3 length: 15 amino acids. V was pared by 1 base and J by 1 base, with 11 bases between. In DNA, the CDR3 is TGTGCCAGCAGCTTAGTGGGGGGACCGTCCTACGAGCAGTACTTC. This gives the protein CASSLVGGPSYEQYF.

This clonotype appeared many times. The DNA for the CDR3 is TGTGCCAGCAGGCGGGAGAAAGAGACCCAGTACTTC. Translation: CASRREKETQYF. The rearrangement links TRBV3-1 to TRBJ2-5; 7 bases map to TRBD2. This CDR3 contains 12 residues. The trim removed 6 bases at V and 3 bases at J, leaving 1 base unmatched. Germline CDR1 reads LGHDT; CDR2 reads YNNKEL (reference sequence).

Only a few counts were recorded for this clonotype. The chain uses TRBV15 and TRBJ1-4; D is ambiguous. The V end lost 0 bases, the J end lost 1 base, and 9 bases lay between the germline ends. From germline, CDR1 is LNHNV and CDR2 YYDKDF (reference sequence). CDR3 length: 16 residues. This chain's CDR3 is CATSRDIPETNEKLFF. CDR3 nucleotides: TGTGCCACCAGCAGAGATATCCCAGAAACTAATGAAAAACTGTTTTTT.

This clonotype was picked up many times. V gene TRBV20-1 combines with J gene TRBJ2-7; 7 bases match TRBD2. V was clipped by 7 bases and J by 0 bases; unmatched bases: 9. The CDR3 is 14 amino acids. CDR1 is DFQATT and CDR2 is SNEGSKA in the germline V gene (reference sequence). The chain's CDR3 is CSVFSGESSYEQYF. CDR3 bases: TGCAGTGTCTTCAGCGGGGAGAGCTCCTACGAGCAGTACTTC.

This clonotype was picked up many times. V is TRBV4-3 and J is TRBJ2-1; TRBD2 agrees at 8 bases. This CDR3 spans 14 amino acids. The germline gives CDR1 LGHNA, CDR2 YSLEER. V lost 4 bases to trimming and J lost 3 bases; unmatched junction nucleotides: 2. CDR3 nucleotide sequence: TGCGCCAGCAGCCCGGGGACTAGCTACAATGAGCAGTTCTTC. Translated: CASSPGTSYNEQFF.

This clonotype was recorded many times. The V call is TRBV28, the J call TRBJ2-6; 8 nucleotides align to TRBD2. The CDR3 runs 15 residues. CDR1 and CDR2 (germline): MDHEN, SYDVKM. V lost 5 bases and J lost 8; bases outside the gene matches: 8. CDR3 residues: CASSPPGGVTNVLTF. CDR3 in DNA: TGTGCCAGCAGTCCCCCGGGAGGGGTGACCAACGTCCTGACTTTC.

The V call is TRBV18, the J call TRBJ2-3; 10 nucleotides agree with TRBD2. This CDR3 region has 17 residues. The V and J ends lost 3 bases and 2 bases, in that order; junction bases with no gene match: 8. The germline gives CDR1 KGHSH, CDR2 LQKENI. The CDR3 DNA follows: TGTGCCAGCTCACCGGTAGCGGGAGGCCCTCACACAGATACGCAGTATTTT. It encodes CASSPVAGGPHTDTQYF.

This clonotype was counted ten times or more. The CDR3 protein is CASSQDRRTGNYGYTF. CDR3 nucleotide sequence: TGTGCCAGCAGCCAAGACAGACGGACGGGGAACTATGGCTACACCTTC. The V call is TRBV3-1, the J call TRBJ1-2; D is uncertain. From germline, CDR1 is LGHDT and CDR2 YNNKEL (reference sequence). The CDR3 covers 16 residues. Trimming shortened V by 0 bases and J by 2 bases, and 13 bases separated the two germline ends.

This clonotype showed up many times. This CDR3 is CASSSPGQGARTGELFF. In DNA, the CDR3 is TGTGCCAGCAGCTCTCCGGGACAGGGGGCGCGGACCGGGGAGCTGTTTTTT. The chain recombines TRBV11-1 with TRBJ2-2, with 12 bases fitting TRBD1. The CDR3 sequence is 17 residues long. After removal of 4 bases from V and 5 bases from J, the junction contained 8 bases not matched to a gene. Germline V gives CDR1 SGHAT, CDR2 FQDESV (reference sequence).

There are many counts of this clonotype. The chain has TRBV10-3 and TRBJ2-1; either TRBD1 or TRBD2 may supply D (5 bases each). Germline V gives CDR1 ENHRY, CDR2 SYGVKD. The CDR3 loop spans 17 amino acids. V was shortened by 2 bases and J by 2 bases, with 16 bases between the two germline ends. CDR3: CAISETTPGAPYNEQFF. The CDR3 DNA is TGTGCCATCAGTGAGACGACCCCCGGGGCCCCCTACAATGAGCAGTTCTTC.